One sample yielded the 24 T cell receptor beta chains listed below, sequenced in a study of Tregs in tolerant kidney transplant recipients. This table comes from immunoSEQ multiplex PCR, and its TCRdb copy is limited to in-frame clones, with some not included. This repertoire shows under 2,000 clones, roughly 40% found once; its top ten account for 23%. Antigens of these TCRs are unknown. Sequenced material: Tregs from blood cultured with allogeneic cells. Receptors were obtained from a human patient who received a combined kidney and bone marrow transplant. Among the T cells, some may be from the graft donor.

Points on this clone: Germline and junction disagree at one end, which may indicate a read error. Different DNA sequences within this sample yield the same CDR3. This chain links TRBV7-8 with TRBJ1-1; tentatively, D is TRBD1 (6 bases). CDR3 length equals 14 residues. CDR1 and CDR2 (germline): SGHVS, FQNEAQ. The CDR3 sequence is CASSLVGGRTEAFF. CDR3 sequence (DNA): TGTGCCAGCAGCTTAGTGGGGGGGCGAACTGAAGCTTTCTTC.

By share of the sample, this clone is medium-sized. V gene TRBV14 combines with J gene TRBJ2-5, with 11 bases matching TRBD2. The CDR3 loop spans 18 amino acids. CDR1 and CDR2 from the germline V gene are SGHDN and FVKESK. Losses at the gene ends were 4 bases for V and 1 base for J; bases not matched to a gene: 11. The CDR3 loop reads CASSPPTGTSGAQETQYF. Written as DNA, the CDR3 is TGTGCCAGCAGCCCGCCCACGGGGACTAGCGGAGCCCAAGAGACCCAGTACTTC.

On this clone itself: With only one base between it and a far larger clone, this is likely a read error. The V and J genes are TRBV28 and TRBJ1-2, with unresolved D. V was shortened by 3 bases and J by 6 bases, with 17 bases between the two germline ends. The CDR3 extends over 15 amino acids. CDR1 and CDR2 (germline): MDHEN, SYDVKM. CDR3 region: CASSFPPVHSDGYTF. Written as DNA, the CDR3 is TGTGCCAGCAGTTTCCCCCCCGTGCATTCGGATGGCTACACCTTC.

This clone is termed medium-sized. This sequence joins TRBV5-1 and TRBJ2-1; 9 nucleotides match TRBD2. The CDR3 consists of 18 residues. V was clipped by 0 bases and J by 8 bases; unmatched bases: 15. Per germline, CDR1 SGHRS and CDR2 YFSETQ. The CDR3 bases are TGCGCCAGCAGCTTGGGCGGGGGGGCAGGTATTTCCGGACATGAGCAGTTCTTC. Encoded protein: CASSLGGGAGISGHEQFF.

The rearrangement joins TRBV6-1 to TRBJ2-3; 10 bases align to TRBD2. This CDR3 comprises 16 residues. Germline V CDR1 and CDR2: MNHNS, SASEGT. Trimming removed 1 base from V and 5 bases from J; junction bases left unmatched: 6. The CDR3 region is CASSEGLAGAQDTQYF. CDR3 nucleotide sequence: TGTGCCAGCAGTGAAGGGCTAGCGGGGGCCCAAGATACGCAGTATTTT.

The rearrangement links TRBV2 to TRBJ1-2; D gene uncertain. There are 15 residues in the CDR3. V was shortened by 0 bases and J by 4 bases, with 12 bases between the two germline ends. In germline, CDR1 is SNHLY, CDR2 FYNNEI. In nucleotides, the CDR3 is TGTGCCAGCAGTGAAGCTGTGGGTGAGAGCTATGGCTACACCTTC. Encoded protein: CASSEAVGESYGYTF. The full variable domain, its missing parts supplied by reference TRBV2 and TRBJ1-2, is EPEVTQTPSHQVTQMGQEVILRCVPISNHLYFYWYRQILGQKVEFLVSFYNNEISEKSEIFDDQFSVERPDGSNFTLKIRSTKLEDSAMYFCASSEAVGESYGYTFGSGTRLTVV.

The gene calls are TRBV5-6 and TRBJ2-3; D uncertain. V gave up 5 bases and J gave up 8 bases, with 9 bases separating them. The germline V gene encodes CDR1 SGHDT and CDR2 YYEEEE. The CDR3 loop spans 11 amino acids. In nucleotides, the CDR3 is TGTGCCAGCAGTTTAGTCGGTACGCAGTATTTT. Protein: CASSLVGTQYF.

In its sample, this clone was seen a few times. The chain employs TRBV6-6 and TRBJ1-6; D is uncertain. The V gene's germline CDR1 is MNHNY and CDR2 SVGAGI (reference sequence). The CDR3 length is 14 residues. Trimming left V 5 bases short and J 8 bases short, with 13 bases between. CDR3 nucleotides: TGTGCCAGCAGTCGGACCGCCGCGGATTCACCCCTCCACTTT. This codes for CASSRTAADSPLHF.

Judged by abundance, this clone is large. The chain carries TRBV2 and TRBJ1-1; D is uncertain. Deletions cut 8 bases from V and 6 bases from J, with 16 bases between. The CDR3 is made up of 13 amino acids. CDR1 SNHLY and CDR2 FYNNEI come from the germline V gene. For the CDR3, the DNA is TGTGCCAGCGTTCCGGTTCTACGCTCTGAAGCTTTCTTT. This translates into CASVPVLRSEAFF.

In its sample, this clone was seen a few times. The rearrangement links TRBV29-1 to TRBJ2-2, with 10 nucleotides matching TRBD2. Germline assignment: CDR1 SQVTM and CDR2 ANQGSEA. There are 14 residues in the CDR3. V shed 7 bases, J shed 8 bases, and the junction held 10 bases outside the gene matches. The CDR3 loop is CSAFSGGPAGELFF. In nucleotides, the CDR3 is TGCAGCGCATTTAGCGGGGGGCCGGCGGGGGAGCTGTTTTTT.

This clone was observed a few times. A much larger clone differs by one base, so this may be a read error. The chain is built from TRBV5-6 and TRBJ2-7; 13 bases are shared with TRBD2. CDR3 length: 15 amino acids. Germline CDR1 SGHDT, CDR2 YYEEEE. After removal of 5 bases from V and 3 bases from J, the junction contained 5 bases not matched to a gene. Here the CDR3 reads CASSRTSGSDYEQYF. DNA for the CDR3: TGTGCCAGCAGTCGGACTAGCGGGAGTGACTACGAGCAGTACTTC.

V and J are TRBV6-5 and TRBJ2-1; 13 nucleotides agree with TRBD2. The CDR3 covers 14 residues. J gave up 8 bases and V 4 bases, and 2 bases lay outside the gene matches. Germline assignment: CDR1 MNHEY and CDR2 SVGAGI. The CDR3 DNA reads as TGTGCCAGCAGTTGGACTAGCGGGAGAGATGAGCAGTTCTTC. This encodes CASSWTSGRDEQFF.

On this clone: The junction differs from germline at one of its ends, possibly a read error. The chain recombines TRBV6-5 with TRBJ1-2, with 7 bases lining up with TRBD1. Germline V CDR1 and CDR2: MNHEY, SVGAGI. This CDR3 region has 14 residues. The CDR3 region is CATSGRQGSYGYTF. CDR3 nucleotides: TGTGCCACCAGTGGACGACAGGGTAGCTATGGCTACACCTTC.

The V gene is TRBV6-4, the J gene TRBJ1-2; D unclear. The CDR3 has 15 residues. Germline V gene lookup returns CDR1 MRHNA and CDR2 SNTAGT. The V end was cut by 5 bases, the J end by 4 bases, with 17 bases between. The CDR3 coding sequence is TGTGCCAGCAGTTGGCTCCACGGAAAGACCTATGGCTACACCTTC. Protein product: CASSWLHGKTYGYTF.

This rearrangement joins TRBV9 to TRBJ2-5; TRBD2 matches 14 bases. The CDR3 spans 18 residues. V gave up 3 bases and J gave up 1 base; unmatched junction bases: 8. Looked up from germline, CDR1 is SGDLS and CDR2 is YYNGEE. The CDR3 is CASSARLAGGGPQETQYF. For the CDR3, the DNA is TGTGCCAGCAGCGCCCGACTAGCGGGGGGGGGACCCCAAGAGACCCAGTACTTC.

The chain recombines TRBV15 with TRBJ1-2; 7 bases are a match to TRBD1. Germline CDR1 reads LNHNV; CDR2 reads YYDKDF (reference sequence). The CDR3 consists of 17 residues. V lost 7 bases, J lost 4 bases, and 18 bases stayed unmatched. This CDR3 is CATTKGAAGPRGYGYTF. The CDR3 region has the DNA TGTGCCACCACTAAGGGGGCAGCAGGGCCGCGGGGCTATGGCTACACCTTC.

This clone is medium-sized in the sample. CDR3 loop: CASSLTALANYGYTF. The DNA for the CDR3 is TGTGCCAGCAGCTTGACGGCCCTAGCTAACTATGGCTACACCTTC. V gene TRBV7-9 combines with J gene TRBJ1-2, with D unresolved. There are 15 residues in the CDR3. CDR1 SEHNR and CDR2 FQNEAQ come from the germline V gene (reference sequence). Between the trimmed V and J ends, which lost 3 bases and 0 bases, there was a span of 11 bases.

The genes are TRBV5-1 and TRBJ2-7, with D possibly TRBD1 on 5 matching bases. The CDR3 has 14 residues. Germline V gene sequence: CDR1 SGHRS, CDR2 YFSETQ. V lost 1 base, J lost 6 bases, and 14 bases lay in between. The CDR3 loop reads CASSLLQDGIEQYF. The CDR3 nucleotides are TGCGCCAGCAGCTTGTTACAGGATGGTATCGAGCAGTACTTC.

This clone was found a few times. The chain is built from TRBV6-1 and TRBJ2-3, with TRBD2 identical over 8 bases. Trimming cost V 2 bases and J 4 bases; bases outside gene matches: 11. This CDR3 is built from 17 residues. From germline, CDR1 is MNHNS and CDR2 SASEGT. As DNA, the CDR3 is TGTGCCAGCAGTGAATTAAAGGGGACTAGTTCTGCAGATACGCAGTATTTT. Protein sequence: CASSELKGTSSADTQYF.

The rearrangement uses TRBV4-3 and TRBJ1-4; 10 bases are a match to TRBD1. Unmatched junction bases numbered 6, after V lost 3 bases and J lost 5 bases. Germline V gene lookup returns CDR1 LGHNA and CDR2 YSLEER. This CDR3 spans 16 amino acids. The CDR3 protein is CASSQDRGVQNEKLFF. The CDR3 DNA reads TGCGCCAGCAGCCAGGACAGGGGGGTTCAGAATGAAAAACTGTTTTTT.

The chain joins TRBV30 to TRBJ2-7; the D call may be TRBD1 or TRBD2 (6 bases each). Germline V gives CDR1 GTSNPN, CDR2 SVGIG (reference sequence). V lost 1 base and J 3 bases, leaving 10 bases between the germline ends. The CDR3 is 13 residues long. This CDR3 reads CAWSAGADYEQYF. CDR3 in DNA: TGTGCCTGGAGTGCGGGGGCAGACTACGAGCAGTACTTC.

The CDR3 sequence is CASSRTGHGENQPQHF. The CDR3 DNA is TGTGCCAGTAGCCGGACGGGCCACGGGGAAAATCAGCCCCAGCATTTT. J is TRBJ1-5 and V is TRBV19; D not resolved. V dropped 6 bases and J dropped 4 bases, with 19 bases sitting between them. This CDR3 has 16 amino acids. Germline CDR1 reads LNHDA; CDR2 reads SQIVND (reference sequence).

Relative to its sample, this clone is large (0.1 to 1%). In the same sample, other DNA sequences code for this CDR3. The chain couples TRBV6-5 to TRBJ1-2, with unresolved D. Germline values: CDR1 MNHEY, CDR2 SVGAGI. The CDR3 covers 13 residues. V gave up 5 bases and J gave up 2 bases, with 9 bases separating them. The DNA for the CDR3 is TGTGCCAGCAGTACGGTGGGGAACTATGGCTACACCTTC. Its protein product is CASSTVGNYGYTF.

CDR3 coding DNA: TGTGCCAGCCAAGGACTAAGGACTGAAGCTTTCTTT. Its protein product is CASQGLRTEAFF. This sequence joins TRBV28 and TRBJ1-1; no clear D. Per the germline V gene, CDR1 is MDHEN and CDR2 is SYDVKM. This CDR3 is 12 amino acids long. V dropped 8 bases and J dropped 5 bases, with 12 bases sitting between them.